This record concerns one T cell receptor (beta chain) sequence. These data belong to a study of blood T cell repertoires in COVID-19. Across the study: Samples taken during acute and convalescent COVID-19 were collected in the United States, Italy and Spain.

Enrollment of patients from Seattle took place during active infection, with longitudinal follow-up. The CDR3 totals 14 residues. J gave up 3 bases and V 2 bases, and 3 bases lay outside the gene matches. Germline V gives CDR1 MDHEN, CDR2 SYDVKM. As processed by the authors: Amplifying reference gene primers gave estimates of nucleated cell counts. Produced via immunoSEQ multiplex PCR; TCRdb's table is partial and in-frame only. That table supplies the V and J calls and clone size; D and trimming were determined from the DNA. The table shows 150,000 to 180,000 clones, with roughly four fifths occurring only once.

Sequencing was carried out using peripheral blood. This sequence was found in a woman aged 55-69 years with COVID-19, enrolled during active disease. The chain carries TRBV28 and TRBJ1-2; 7 nucleotides align to TRBD1. CDR3 nucleotides: TGTGCCAGCAGTTTAAGAGGGGGCGACTATGGCTACACCTTC. Amino acids: CASSLRGGDYGYTF.